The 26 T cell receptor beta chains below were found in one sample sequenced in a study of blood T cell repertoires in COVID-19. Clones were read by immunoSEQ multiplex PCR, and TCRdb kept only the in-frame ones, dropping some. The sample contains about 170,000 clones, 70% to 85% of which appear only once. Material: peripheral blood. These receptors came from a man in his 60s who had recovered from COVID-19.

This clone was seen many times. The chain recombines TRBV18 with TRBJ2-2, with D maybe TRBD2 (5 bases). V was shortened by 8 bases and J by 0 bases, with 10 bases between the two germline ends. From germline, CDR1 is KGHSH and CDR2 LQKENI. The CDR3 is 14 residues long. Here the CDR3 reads CASASGTNTGELFF. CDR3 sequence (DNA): TGTGCCAGCGCGTCCGGGACGAACACCGGGGAGCTGTTTTTT.

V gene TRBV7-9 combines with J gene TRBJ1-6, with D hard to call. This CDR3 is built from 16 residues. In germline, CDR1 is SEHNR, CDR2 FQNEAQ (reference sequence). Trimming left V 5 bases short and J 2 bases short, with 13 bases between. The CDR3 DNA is TGTGCCAGCAGCCCCTCCGGAGCAGCCTATAATTCACCCCTCCACTTT. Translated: CASSPSGAAYNSPLHF.

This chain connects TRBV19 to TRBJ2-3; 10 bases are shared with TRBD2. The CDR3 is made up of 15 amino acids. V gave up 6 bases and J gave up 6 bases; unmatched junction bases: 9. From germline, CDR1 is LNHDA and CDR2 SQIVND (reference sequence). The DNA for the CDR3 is TGTGCCAGTAGAAAGCGGGGGGGTTTGGGGGATACGCAGTATTTT. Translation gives CASRKRGGLGDTQYF. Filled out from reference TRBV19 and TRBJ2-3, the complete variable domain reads DGGITQSPKYLFRKEGQNVTLSCEQNLNHDAMYWYRQDPGQGLRLIYYSQIVNDFQKGDIAEGYSVSREKKESFPLTVTSAQKNPTAFYLCASRKRGGLGDTQYFGPGTRLTVL.

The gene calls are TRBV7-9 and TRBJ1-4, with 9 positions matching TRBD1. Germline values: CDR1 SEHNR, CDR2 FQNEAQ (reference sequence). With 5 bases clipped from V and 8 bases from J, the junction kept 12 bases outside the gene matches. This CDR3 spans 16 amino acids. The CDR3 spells CASSPQPGQGSEKLFF. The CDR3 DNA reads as TGTGCCAGCAGCCCTCAACCGGGACAGGGCTCGGAAAAACTGTTTTTT.

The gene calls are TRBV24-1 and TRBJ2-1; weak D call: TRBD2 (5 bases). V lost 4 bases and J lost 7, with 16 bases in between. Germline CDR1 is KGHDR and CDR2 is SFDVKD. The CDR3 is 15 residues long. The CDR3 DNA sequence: TGTGCCACCAGTGACCCGGGGTCCACGATGAATGAGCAGTTCTTC. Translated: CATSDPGSTMNEQFF.

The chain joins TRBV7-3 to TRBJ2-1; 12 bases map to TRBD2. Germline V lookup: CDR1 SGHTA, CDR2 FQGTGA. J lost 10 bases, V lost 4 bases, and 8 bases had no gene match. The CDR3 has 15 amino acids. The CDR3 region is CASSSRTSGEREQFF. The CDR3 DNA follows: TGTGCCAGCAGCTCCCGGACTAGCGGGGAAAGGGAGCAGTTCTTC.

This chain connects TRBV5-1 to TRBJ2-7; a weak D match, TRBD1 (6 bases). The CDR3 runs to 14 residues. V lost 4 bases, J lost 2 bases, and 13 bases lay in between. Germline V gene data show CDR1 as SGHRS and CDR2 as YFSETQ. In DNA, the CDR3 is TGCGCCAGCAGCCCGGACAGCACCACCTACGAGCAGTACTTC. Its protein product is CASSPDSTTYEQYF.

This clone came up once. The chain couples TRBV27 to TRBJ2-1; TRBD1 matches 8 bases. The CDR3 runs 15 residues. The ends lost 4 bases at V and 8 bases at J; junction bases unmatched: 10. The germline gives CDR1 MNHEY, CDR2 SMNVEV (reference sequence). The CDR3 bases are TGTGCCAGCAGTTCCTACAGGGGGGCTGCCGATGAGCAGTTCTTC. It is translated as CASSSYRGAADEQFF.

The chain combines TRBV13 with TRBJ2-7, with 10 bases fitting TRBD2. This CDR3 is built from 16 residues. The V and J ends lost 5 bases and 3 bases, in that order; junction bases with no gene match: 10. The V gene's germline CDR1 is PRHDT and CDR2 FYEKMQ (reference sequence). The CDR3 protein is CASSHSASGGLYEQYF. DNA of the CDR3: TGTGCCAGCAGCCATTCGGCTAGCGGGGGACTCTACGAGCAGTACTTC.

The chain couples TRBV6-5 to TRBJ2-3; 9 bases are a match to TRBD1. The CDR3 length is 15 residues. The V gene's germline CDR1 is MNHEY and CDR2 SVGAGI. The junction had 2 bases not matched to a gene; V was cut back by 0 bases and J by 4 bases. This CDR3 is CASSYSGQGPDTQYF. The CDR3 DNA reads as TGTGCCAGCAGTTACTCGGGACAGGGTCCAGATACGCAGTATTTT.

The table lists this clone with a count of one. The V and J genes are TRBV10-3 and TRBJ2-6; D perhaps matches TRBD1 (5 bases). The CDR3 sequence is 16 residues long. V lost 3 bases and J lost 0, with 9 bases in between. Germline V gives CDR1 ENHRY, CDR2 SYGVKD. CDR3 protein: CAISDREFSGANVLTF. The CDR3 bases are TGTGCCATCAGTGACAGGGAATTCTCTGGGGCCAACGTCCTGACTTTC.

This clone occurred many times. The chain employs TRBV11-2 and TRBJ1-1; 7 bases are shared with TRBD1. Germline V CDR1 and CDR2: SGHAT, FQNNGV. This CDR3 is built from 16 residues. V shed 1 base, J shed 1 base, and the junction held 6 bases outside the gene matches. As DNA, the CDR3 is TGTGCCAGCAGCTTAGTTATGGGACAGCCGAACACTGAAGCTTTCTTT. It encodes CASSLVMGQPNTEAFF.

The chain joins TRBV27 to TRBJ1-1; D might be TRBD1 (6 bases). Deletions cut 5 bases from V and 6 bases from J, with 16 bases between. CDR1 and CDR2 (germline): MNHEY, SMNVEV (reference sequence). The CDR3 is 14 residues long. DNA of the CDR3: TGTGCCAGCAGTCCCAGGGGACCGAGGGCTGAAGCTTTCTTT. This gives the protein CASSPRGPRAEAFF.

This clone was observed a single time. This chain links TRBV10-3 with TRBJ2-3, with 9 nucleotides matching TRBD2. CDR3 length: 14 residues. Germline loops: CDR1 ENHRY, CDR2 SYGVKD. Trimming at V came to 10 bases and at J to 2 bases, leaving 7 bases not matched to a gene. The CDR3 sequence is CATAGGNPTDTQYF. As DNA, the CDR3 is TGTGCCACCGCGGGAGGGAACCCCACAGATACGCAGTATTTT.

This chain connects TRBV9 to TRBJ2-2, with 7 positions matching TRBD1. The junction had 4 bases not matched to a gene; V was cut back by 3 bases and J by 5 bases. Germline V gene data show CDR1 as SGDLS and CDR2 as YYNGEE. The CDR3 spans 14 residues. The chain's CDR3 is CASSGDRLTGELFF. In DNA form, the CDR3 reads TGTGCCAGCAGCGGGGACAGATTAACCGGGGAGCTGTTTTTT. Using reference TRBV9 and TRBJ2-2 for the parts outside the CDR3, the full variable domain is DSGVTQTPKHLITATGQRVTLRCSPRSGDLSVYWYQQSLDQGLQFLIQYYNGEERAKGNILERFSAQQFPDLHSELNLSSLELGDSALYFCASSGDRLTGELFFGEGSRLTVL.

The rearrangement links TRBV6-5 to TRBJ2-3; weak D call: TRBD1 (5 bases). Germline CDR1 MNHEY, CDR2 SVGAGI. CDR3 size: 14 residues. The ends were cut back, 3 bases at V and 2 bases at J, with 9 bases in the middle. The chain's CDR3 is CASSYGRDTDTQYF. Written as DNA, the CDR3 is TGTGCCAGCAGTTATGGCAGGGACACAGATACGCAGTATTTT.

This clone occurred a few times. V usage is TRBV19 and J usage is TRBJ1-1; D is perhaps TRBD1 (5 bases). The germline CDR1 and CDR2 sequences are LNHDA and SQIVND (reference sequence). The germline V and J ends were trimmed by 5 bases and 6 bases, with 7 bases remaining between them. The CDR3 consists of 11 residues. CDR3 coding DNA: TGTGCCAGTAGTCAACAGGCTGAAGCTTTCTTT. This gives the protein CASSQQAEAFF.

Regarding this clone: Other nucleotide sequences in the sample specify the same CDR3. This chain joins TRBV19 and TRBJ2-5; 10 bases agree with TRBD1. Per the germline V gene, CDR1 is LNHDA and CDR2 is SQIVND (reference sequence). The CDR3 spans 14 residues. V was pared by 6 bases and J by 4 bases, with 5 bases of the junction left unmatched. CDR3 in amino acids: CASRRQGAGETQYF. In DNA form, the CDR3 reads TGTGCCAGTAGACGACAGGGGGCTGGAGAGACCCAGTACTTC.

The DNA for the CDR3 is TGTGCCAGCGGGGGACAGGCCTACACCATATATTTT. Translation gives CASGGQAYTIYF. The gene calls are TRBV9 and TRBJ1-3; 8 bases align to TRBD1. The J segment lost 8 bases and the V segment lost 7 bases, leaving 5 bases of the junction unmatched. From germline, CDR1 is SGDLS and CDR2 YYNGEE. The CDR3 has 12 residues.

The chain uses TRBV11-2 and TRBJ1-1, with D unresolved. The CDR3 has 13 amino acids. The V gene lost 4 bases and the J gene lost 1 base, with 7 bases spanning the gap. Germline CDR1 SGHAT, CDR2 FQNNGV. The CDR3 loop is CASSSGRNTEAFF. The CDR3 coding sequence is TGTGCCAGCAGCTCCGGGAGGAACACTGAAGCTTTCTTT.

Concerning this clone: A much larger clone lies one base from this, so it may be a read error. CDR3 loop: CASSQDYNQPQHF. In nucleotides, the CDR3 is TGCGCCAGCAGCCAAGATTATAATCAGCCCCAGCATTTT. The V call is TRBV4-1, the J call TRBJ1-5; D not resolved. The CDR3 contains 13 residues. V was clipped by 0 bases and J by 4 bases, with 4 bases between them. Germline V gives CDR1 MGHRA, CDR2 YSYEKL.

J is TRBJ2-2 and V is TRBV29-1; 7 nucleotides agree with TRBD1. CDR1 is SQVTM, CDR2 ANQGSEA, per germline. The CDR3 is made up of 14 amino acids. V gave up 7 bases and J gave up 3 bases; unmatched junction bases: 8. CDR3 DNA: TGCAGCGGTCAGACAGGGACGGACACCGGGGAGCTGTTTTTT. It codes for CSGQTGTDTGELFF.

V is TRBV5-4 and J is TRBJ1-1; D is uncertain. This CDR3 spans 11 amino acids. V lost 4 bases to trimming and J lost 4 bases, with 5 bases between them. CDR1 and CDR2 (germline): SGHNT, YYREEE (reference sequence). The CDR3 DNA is TGTGCCAGCAGCCGCAGCACTGAAGCTTTCTTT. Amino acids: CASSRSTEAFF.

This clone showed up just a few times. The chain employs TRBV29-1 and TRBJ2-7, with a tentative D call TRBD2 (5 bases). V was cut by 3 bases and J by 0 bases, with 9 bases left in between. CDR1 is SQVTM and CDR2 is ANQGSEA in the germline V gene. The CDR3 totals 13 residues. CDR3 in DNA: TGCAGCGTTGATGACGGGATCTCCTACGAGCAGTACTTC. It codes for CSVDDGISYEQYF.

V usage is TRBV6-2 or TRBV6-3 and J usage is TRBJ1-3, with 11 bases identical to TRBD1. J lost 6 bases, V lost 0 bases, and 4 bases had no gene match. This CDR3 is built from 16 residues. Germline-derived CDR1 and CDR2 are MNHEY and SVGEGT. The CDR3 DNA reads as TGTGCCAGCAGTTACTCGAGGACAGGGGGCGAAAACACCATATATTTT. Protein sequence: CASSYSRTGGENTIYF.

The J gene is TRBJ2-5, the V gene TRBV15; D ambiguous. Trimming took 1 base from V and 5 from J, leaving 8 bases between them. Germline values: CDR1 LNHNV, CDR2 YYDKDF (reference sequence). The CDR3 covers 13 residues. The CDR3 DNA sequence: TGTGCCACCAGCAGAGGTGTGAGGGAGACCCAGTACTTC. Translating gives CATSRGVRETQYF.